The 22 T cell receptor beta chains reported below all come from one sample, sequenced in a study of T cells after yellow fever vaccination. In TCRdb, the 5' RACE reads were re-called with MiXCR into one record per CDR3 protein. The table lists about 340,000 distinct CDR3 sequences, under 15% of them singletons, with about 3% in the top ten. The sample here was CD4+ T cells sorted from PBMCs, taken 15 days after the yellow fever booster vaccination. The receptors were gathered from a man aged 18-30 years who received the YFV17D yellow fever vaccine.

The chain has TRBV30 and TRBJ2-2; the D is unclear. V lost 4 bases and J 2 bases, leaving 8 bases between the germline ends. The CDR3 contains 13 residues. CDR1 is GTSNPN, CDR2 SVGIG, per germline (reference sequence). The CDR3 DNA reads TGTGCCTGGAATTACTACAACACCGGGGAGCTGTTTTTT. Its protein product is CAWNYYNTGELFF.

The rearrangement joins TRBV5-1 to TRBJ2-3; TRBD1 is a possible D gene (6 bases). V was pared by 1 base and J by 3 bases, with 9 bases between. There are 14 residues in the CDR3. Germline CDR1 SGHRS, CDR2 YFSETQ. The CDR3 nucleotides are TGCGCCAGCAGCTTGAGGGGGTGGACAGATACGCAGTATTTT. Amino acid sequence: CASSLRGWTDTQYF.

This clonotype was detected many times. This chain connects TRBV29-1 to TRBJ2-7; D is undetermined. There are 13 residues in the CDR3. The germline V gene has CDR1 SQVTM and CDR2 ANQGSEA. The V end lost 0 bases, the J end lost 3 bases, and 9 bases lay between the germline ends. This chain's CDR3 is CSVEEPGHYEQYF. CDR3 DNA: TGCAGCGTTGAAGAGCCAGGCCACTACGAGCAGTACTTC.

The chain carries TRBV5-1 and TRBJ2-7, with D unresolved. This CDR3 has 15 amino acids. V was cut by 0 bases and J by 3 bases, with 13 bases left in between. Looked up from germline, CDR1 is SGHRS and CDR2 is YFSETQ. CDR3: CASSLGGSSNYEQYF. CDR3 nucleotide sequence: TGCGCCAGCAGCTTGGGAGGCAGCTCAAACTACGAGCAGTACTTC. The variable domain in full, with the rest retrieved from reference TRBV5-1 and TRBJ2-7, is KAGVTQTPRYLIKTRGQQVTLSCSPISGHRSVSWYQQTPGQGLQFLFEYFSETQRNKGNFPGRFSGRQFSNSRSEMNVSTLELGDSALYLCASSLGGSSNYEQYFGPGTRLTVT.

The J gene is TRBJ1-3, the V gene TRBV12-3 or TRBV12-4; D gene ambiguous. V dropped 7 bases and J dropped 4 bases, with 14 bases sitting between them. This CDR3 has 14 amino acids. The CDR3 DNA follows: TGTGCCAGCACCCGAATGGGTGGCGGAAACACCATATATTTT. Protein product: CASTRMGGGNTIYF.

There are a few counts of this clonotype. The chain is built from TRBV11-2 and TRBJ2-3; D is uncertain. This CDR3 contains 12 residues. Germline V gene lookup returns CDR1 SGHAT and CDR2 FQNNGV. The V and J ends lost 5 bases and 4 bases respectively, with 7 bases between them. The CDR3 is CASSPLADTQYF. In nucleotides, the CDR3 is TGTGCCAGCAGCCCTCTTGCAGATACGCAGTATTTT.

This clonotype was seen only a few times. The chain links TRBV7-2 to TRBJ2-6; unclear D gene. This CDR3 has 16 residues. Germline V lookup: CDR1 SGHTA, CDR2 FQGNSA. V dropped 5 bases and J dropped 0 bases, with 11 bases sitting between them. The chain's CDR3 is CASSAGPRSGANVLTF. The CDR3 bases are TGTGCCAGCAGCGCCGGACCGCGCTCTGGGGCCAACGTCCTGACTTTC. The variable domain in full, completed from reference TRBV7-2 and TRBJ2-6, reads GAGVSQSPSNKVTEKGKDVELRCDPISGHTALYWYRQSLGQGLEFLIYFQGNSAPDKSGLPSDRFSAERTGGSVSTLTIQRTQQEDSAVYLCASSAGPRSGANVLTFGAGSRLTVL.

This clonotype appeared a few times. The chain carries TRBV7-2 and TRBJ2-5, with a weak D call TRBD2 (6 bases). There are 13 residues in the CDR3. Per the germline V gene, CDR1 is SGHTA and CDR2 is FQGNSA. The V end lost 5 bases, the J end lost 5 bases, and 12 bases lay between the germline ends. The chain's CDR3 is CASSPWRAETQYF. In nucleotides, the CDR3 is TGTGCCAGCAGCCCTTGGAGGGCTGAGACCCAGTACTTC.

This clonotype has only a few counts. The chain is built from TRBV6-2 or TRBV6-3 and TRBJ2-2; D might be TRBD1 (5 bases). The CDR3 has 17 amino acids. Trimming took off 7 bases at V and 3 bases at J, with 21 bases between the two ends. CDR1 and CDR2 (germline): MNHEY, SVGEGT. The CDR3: CASTLNVREDDTGELFF. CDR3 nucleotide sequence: TGTGCCAGCACCCTAAACGTCAGGGAAGATGACACCGGGGAGCTGTTTTTT.

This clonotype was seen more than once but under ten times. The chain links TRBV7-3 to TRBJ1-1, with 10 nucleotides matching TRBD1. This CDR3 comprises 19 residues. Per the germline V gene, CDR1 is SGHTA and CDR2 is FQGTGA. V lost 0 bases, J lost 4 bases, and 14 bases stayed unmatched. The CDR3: CASSLTGTGANFSATEAFF. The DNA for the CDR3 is TGTGCCAGCAGCTTAACTGGGACAGGGGCCAATTTTTCAGCCACTGAAGCTTTCTTT.

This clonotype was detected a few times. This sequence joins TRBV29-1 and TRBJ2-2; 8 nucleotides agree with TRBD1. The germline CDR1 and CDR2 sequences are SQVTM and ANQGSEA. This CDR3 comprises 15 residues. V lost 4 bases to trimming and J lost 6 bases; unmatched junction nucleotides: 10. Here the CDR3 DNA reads TGCAGCGTTGTCGGGGGACAGGACTTCTCCGGGGAGCTGTTTTTT. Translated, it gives CSVVGGQDFSGELFF.

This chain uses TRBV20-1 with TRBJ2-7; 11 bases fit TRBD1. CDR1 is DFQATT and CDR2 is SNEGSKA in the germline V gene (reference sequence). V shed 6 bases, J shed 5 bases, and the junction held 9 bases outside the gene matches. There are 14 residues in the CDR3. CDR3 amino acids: CSASPGQGGDEQYF. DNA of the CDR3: TGCAGTGCCAGCCCGGGACAGGGGGGTGACGAGCAGTACTTC.

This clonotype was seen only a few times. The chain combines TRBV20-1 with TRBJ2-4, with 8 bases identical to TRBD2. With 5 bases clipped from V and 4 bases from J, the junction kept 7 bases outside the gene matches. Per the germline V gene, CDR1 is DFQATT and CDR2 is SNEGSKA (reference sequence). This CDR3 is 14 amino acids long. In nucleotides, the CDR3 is TGCAGTGCTGACTTAGCGGGGCCGAAAAACATTCAGTACTTC. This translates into CSADLAGPKNIQYF.

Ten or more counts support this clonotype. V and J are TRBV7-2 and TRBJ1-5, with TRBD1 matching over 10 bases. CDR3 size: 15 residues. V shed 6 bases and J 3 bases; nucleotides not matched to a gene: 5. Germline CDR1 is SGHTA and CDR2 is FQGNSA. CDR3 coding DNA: TGTGCCAGCAGACAGGACAGGGGGACCAATCAGCCCCAGCATTTT. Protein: CASRQDRGTNQPQHF.

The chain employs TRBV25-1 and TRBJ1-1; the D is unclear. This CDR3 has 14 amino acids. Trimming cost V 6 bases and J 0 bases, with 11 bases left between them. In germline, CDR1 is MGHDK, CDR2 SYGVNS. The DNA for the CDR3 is TGTGCCAGCAGGACCGCGGGGATGAACACTGAAGCTTTCTTT. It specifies CASRTAGMNTEAFF.

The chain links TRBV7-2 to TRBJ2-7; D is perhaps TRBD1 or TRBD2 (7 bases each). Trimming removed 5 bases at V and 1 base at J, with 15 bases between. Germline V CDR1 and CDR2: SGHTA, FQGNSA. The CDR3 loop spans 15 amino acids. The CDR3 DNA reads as TGTGCCAGCAGCCCCATCAGGGGGGGGTCCTACGAGCAGTACTTC. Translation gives CASSPIRGGSYEQYF.

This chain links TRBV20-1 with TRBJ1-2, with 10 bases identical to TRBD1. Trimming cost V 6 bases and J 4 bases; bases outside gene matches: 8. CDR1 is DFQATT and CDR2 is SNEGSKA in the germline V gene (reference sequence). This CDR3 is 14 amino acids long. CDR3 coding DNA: TGCAGTGCCAGTCCGGGACAGGGGTCCTATGGCTACACCTTC. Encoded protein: CSASPGQGSYGYTF.

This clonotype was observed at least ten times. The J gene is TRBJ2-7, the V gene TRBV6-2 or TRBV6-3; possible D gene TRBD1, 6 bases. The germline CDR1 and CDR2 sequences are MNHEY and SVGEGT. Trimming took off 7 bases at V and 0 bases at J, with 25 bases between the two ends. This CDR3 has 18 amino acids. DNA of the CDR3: TGTGCCAGCAACCAACCGACCAAACAGGGCACGAGCTCCTACGAGCAGTACGTC. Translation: CASNQPTKQGTSSYEQYV.

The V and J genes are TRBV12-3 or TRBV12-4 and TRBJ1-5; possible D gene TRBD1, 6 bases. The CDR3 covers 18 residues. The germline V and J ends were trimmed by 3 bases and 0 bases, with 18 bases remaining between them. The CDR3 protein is CASSFGDTSLYSNQPQHF. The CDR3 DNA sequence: TGTGCCAGCAGTTTCGGGGACACCTCCCTGTATAGCAATCAGCCCCAGCATTTT.

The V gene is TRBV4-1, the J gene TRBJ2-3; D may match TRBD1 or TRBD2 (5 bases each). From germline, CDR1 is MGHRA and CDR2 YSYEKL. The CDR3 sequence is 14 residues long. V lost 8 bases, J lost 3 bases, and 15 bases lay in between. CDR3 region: CASARTGGTDTQYF. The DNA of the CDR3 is TGCGCCAGCGCCAGGACTGGGGGAACAGATACGCAGTATTTT.

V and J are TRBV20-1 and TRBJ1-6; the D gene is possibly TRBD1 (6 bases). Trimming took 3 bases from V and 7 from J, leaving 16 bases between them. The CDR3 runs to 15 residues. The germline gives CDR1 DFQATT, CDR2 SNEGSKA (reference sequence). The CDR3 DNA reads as TGCAGTGCTAGCGAACCAGGGGTTTGGAATTCACCCCTCCACTTT. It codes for CSASEPGVWNSPLHF.

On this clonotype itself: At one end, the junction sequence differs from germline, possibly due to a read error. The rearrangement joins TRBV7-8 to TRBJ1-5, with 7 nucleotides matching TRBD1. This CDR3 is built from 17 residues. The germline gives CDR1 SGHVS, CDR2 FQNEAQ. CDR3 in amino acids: CASSLASGGRSNQPQHF. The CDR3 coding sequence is TGTGCCAGCAGCCTAGCGTCAGGGGGAAGGAGCAATCAGCCCCAGCATTTT. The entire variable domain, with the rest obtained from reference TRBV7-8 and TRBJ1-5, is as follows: GAGVSQSPRYKVAKRGQDVALRCDPISGHVSLFWYQQALGQGPEFLTYFQNEAQLDKSGLPSDRFFAERPEGSVSTLKIQRTQQEDSAVYLCASSLASGGRSNQPQHFGDGTRLSIL.